This TCR beta chain appears in the sequencing data of a study of T cell repertoires in cytomegalovirus infection. General study results and limits: Summed frequency of shared TCR beta families picked out CMV carriers who also had the relevant HLA. The response measured ex vivo was dominated by TCR beta clonotypes (HLA-C-restricted and CMV-specific).

In this sample, this clonotype turned up a few times. What it binds is unknown. Via MiXCR, TCRdb re-called the reads, giving one row per CDR3 protein. The sample records some 500,000 distinct CDR3 sequences, roughly a third being singletons. The CDR3 has 16 amino acids. The V gene lost 0 bases and the J gene lost 5 bases, with 16 bases spanning the gap. CDR1 is MNHEY, CDR2 SMNVEV, per germline (reference sequence). This clonotype was sampled from a human donor in good health (CMV status not recorded). Some clones in this sample may be carry-over from other donors' samples. The chain is built from TRBV27 and TRBJ2-5; a weak D match, TRBD2 (6 bases). The specimen comprised cultured PBMCs, sampled from culture after CMV antigen stimulation. CDR3 bases: TGTGCCAGCAGTTTATCGCCGATAGGGGACTGGGAGACCCAGTACTTC. Its translation: CASSLSPIGDWETQYF.